The clone carrying this TCR beta chain was seen repeatedly, ten times or more. A junction boundary mismatches the germline segment, possibly from a read error. The CDR3 is 12 residues long. Germline CDR1 SGHDT, CDR2 YYEEEE. The data are from a study of T cells after yellow fever vaccination. In TCRdb, the 5' RACE reads were re-called with MiXCR into one record per CDR3 protein. The sample records around 160,000 distinct CDR3 sequences, almost 7% being singletons. This chain connects TRBV5-6 to TRBJ2-1; D is ambiguous. The clonotype was recovered from a man aged 18 to 29 who received the YFV17D yellow fever vaccine. The sample consisted of CD4+ T cells sorted from PBMCs, taken 5 days after the first yellow fever vaccination. CDR3 sequence reads: CASSLGVWEQFF. In DNA form, the CDR3 reads TGTGCCAGCAGTTTGGGCGTTTGGGAGCAGTTCTTC.